This T cell receptor (beta chain) was documented in a study of T cell changes during pregnancy in multiple sclerosis. Produced via immunoSEQ multiplex PCR; TCRdb's table is partial and in-frame only. Among about 40,000 clones listed, over 75% were seen once. Trimming cost V 4 bases and J 2 bases; bases outside gene matches: 13. Germline values: CDR1 SGHRS, CDR2 YFSETQ. CDR3 size: 18 residues. V gene TRBV5-1 combines with J gene TRBJ2-3; 10 nucleotides agree with TRBD1. The sequence was collected from a female donor in good health, enrolled as a control in a pregnancy study. Specimen: peripheral blood, collected in the first trimester of pregnancy. CDR3 coding DNA: TGCGCCAGCAGCCGTGGACAGGGGGGCAGTACTTCCACAGATACGCAGTATTTT. It translates to CASSRGQGGSTSTDTQYF.